These T cell receptor beta chains were read from a single sample in a study of blood T cell repertoires in COVID-19. Produced via immunoSEQ multiplex PCR; TCRdb's table is partial and in-frame only. The sample contains 330,000 or so clones, approximately 88% of which appear only once. Sequencing used peripheral blood. The receptors shown here come from a young man with COVID-19, enrolled during active disease. CDR3s include the opening cysteine and the closing phenylalanine or tryptophan. The D gene is left open where the match is weak. Only some rows state a clone size, as once, few, many or a class for expanded clones.

clone size	V gene	D gene	J gene	CDR3 DNA	CDR3 protein
-	TRBV6-2/TRBV6-3	TRBD1	TRBJ1-2	TGTGCCAGCAGTTACCCGACAGGGGGCTCTGGCTACACCTTC	CASSYPTGGSGYTF
-	TRBV7-8	TRBD2	TRBJ2-7	TGTGCCAGCAGCAAAGGGACTAACGATGGTGTTTACGAGCAGTACTTC	CASSKGTNDGVYEQYF
-	TRBV10-3	TRBD1	TRBJ1-5	TGTGCCATCAGAGGGACAGACAATCAGCCCCAGCATTTT	CAIRGTDNQPQHF
few	TRBV7-9	TRBD1	TRBJ1-2	TGTGCCAGCAGCTTAGGGGACAGGGGCTATGGCTACACCTTC	CASSLGDRGYGYTF
-	TRBV6-6	-	TRBJ1-2	TGTGCCAGCATCCGGGGAATGGTCGAGGGCTACACCTTC	CASIRGMVEGYTF
few	TRBV4-3	-	TRBJ1-3	TGCGCCAGCAGCCAAGACCCCAGGGGAGGAAACACCATATATTTT	CASSQDPRGGNTIYF
-	TRBV5-4	TRBD1	TRBJ2-3	TGTGCCAGCAGCTTGACGCGGGACAGGCGCACAGATACGCAGTATTTT	CASSLTRDRRTDTQYF
-	TRBV30	-	TRBJ2-7	TGTGCCTGGAGCAACGGGGGGCGGGAGCAGTACTTC	CAWSNGGREQYF
once	TRBV9	TRBD1	TRBJ1-4	TGTGCCAGCAGCCCATCGACAGGGCGGTTCTTCGAAAAACTGTTTTTT	CASSPSTGRFFEKLFF
-	TRBV7-8	-	TRBJ2-3	TGTGCCAGCAGCTTAGTAGGGGCAGGGCGGGATACGCAGTATTTT	CASSLVGAGRDTQYF
-	TRBV27	TRBD1	TRBJ1-2	TGTGCCAGCAGTCCACACAGGGGGCTCTATGGCTACACCTTC	CASSPHRGLYGYTF
-	TRBV5-6	TRBD2	TRBJ2-7	TGTGCCAGCAGCTTAAGAGCGGGAGGCTCCTACGAGCAGTACTTC	CASSLRAGGSYEQYF
-	TRBV15	-	TRBJ1-4	TGTGCCACCAGCAGGACGACAAATCTTAATGAAAAACTGTTTTTT	CATSRTTNLNEKLFF
-	TRBV28	-	TRBJ2-5	TGTGCCAGCAGTTTACAAGGGGTATCCCAGTACTTC	CASSLQGVSQYF
once	TRBV7-9	-	TRBJ1-5	TGTGCCAGCAGCCGGTCGGGGGGCAATCAGCCCCAGCATTTT	CASSRSGGNQPQHF
-	TRBV29-1	TRBD2	TRBJ2-5	TGCAGCGTTGATAAAGCGGGGGTTGAGGAGACCCAGTACTTC	CSVDKAGVEETQYF
-	TRBV5-4	-	TRBJ2-1	TGTGCCAGCAGCTTGGTTGGGGTAGGGGGTTACAATGAGCAGTTCTTC	CASSLVGVGGYNEQFF
-	TRBV13	TRBD2	TRBJ2-3	TGTGCCAGCAGCTTTCGCCTCGGACTAGCGGGGGGTAGCACAGATACGCAGTATTTT	CASSFRLGLAGGSTDTQYF
once	TRBV5-6	TRBD1	TRBJ1-4	TGTGCCAGCAGCTTGGGGACAGGGAGCACTAATGAAAAACTGTTTTTT	CASSLGTGSTNEKLFF
-	TRBV5-1	TRBD1	TRBJ1-2	TGCGCCAGCAGCTTAGGGACAGGGGGATACTATGGCTACACCTTC	CASSLGTGGYYGYTF
-	TRBV5-5	-	TRBJ2-5	TGTGCCAGCAGCTTTACAGGGCTGGCCCAAGAGACCCAGTACTTC	CASSFTGLAQETQYF
-	TRBV4-2	TRBD2	TRBJ2-5	TGTGCCAGCAGCCAGCTTGATGGGGGGGGACAGACCCAGTACTTC	CASSQLDGGGQTQYF
few	TRBV4-2	-	TRBJ2-2	TGTGCCAGCAGCCAAGAGTTCGCGAACACCGGGGAGCTGTTTTTT	CASSQEFANTGELFF
-	TRBV27	TRBD2	TRBJ2-7	TGTGCCAGCAGTTTATTAGCGGGGGGCCCCTACGAGCAGTACTTC	CASSLLAGGPYEQYF
-	TRBV11-3	TRBD1	TRBJ2-7	TGTGCCAGCAGCCCGGGACAGGGGGCCCACGAGCAGTACTTC	CASSPGQGAHEQYF
-	TRBV5-1	TRBD2	TRBJ2-2	TGCGCCAGCAGCTTCCTAGCGGGAAACACCGGGGAGCTGTTTTTT	CASSFLAGNTGELFF
-	TRBV30	-	TRBJ1-5	TGTGCCTGGAGTGTAACTCGGGTTGCAAGTTCCACTAGCAATCAGCCCCAGCATTTT	CAWSVTRVASSTSNQPQHF
once	TRBV4-2	TRBD1	TRBJ2-1	TGTGCCAGCAGCCAAGCTCTGGGACAGGGCCCTAACAATGAGCAGTTCTTC	CASSQALGQGPNNEQFF
-	TRBV11-3	-	TRBJ2-5	TGTGCCAGCAGCTCAGGTTTAGAGACCCAGTACTTC	CASSSGLETQYF
-	TRBV28	-	TRBJ1-2	TGTGCCAGCACCGGGGGTAACTATGGCTACACCTTC	CASTGGNYGYTF
-	TRBV3-1/TRBV3-2	TRBD2	TRBJ2-3	TGTGCCAGCAGCCAAGATTGGCTAGCGGGGGGCACAGATACGCAGTATTTT	CASSQDWLAGGTDTQYF
-	TRBV5-6	TRBD2	TRBJ2-1	TGTGCCAGCAGCCTAAAACTAGCGGGGGGGCTGAATGAGCAGTTCTTC	CASSLKLAGGLNEQFF
-	TRBV11-2	-	TRBJ1-2	TGTGCCAGCAGCTTAGCGGGGGTGGGGTATGGCTACACCTTC	CASSLAGVGYGYTF
-	TRBV6-2/TRBV6-3	-	TRBJ1-2	TGTGCCAGCAGTGCGGGCGGTGGCTACACCTTC	CASSAGGGYTF
-	TRBV6-5	-	TRBJ1-1	TGTGCCAGCATCGGACAGATGAACACTGAAGCTTTCTTT	CASIGQMNTEAFF
once	TRBV27	-	TRBJ2-6	TGTGCCAGCAGTTACAGGGCTAGCGGATTCTCTGGGGCCAACGTCCTGACTTTC	CASSYRASGFSGANVLTF
-	TRBV6-2/TRBV6-3	TRBD2	TRBJ2-7	TGTGCCAGCAGTTCCCGTAAAACTAGCGGGGCCCGGACCTACGAGCAGTACTTC	CASSSRKTSGARTYEQYF
-	TRBV27	TRBD1	TRBJ2-5	TGTGCCAGCAGCGCCGGGACAGGGGGCCAGACCCAGTACTTC	CASSAGTGGQTQYF
-	TRBV29-1	TRBD1	TRBJ1-2	TGCAGCGTCACGGACGACAGGGGGGGAGATGGCTACACCTTC	CSVTDDRGGDGYTF
-	TRBV27	TRBD1	TRBJ2-2	TGTGCCAGCAGTTCCAGGGGGCGCATCACCGGGGAGCTGTTTTTT	CASSSRGRITGELFF
-	TRBV19	TRBD1	TRBJ1-1	TGTGCCAGTAGTTCCTGGACAGGGGGGGTGAACACTGAAGCTTTCTTT	CASSSWTGGVNTEAFF